This T cell receptor beta chain was sequenced for a study of T-cell reconstitution after alpha-beta-depleted transplantation in children. General study points: There were some patients whose high TCRbeta diversity at day 60 came from surviving recipient T cells and thymic progenitors. Several hundred expanded graft clones reportedly gave rise to the alpha-beta T cells present about two months after transplant. T-cell counts and diversity at one year post-transplant came mainly from newly produced T cells.

This clonotype was seen only a few times. Its antigen is undetermined. V was cut by 5 bases and J by 12 bases, with 7 bases left in between. This CDR3 region has 9 residues. Germline V gene data show CDR1 as SGHAT and CDR2 as FQNNGV. The library targeted TCRbeta and was prepared with unique molecular identifiers. MiXCR, run by TCRdb on the PCR reads, gives a single entry per CDR3 protein. The sample includes approximately 31,000 distinct CDR3 sequences, 5% to 7.5% seen only once; the top ten take roughly 30%. The receptor was derived from a child under three years old who had a stem cell transplant for acute myeloid leukemia, so the T cells may come from the graft donor. Source: peripheral blood, taken 60 days after TCRalphabeta/CD19-depleted stem cell transplant. The rearrangement joins TRBV11-2 to TRBJ1-1, with D uncertain. The CDR3 region is CASSPPPFF. The CDR3 nucleotides read TGTGCCAGCAGCCCCCCCCCTTTCTTT.